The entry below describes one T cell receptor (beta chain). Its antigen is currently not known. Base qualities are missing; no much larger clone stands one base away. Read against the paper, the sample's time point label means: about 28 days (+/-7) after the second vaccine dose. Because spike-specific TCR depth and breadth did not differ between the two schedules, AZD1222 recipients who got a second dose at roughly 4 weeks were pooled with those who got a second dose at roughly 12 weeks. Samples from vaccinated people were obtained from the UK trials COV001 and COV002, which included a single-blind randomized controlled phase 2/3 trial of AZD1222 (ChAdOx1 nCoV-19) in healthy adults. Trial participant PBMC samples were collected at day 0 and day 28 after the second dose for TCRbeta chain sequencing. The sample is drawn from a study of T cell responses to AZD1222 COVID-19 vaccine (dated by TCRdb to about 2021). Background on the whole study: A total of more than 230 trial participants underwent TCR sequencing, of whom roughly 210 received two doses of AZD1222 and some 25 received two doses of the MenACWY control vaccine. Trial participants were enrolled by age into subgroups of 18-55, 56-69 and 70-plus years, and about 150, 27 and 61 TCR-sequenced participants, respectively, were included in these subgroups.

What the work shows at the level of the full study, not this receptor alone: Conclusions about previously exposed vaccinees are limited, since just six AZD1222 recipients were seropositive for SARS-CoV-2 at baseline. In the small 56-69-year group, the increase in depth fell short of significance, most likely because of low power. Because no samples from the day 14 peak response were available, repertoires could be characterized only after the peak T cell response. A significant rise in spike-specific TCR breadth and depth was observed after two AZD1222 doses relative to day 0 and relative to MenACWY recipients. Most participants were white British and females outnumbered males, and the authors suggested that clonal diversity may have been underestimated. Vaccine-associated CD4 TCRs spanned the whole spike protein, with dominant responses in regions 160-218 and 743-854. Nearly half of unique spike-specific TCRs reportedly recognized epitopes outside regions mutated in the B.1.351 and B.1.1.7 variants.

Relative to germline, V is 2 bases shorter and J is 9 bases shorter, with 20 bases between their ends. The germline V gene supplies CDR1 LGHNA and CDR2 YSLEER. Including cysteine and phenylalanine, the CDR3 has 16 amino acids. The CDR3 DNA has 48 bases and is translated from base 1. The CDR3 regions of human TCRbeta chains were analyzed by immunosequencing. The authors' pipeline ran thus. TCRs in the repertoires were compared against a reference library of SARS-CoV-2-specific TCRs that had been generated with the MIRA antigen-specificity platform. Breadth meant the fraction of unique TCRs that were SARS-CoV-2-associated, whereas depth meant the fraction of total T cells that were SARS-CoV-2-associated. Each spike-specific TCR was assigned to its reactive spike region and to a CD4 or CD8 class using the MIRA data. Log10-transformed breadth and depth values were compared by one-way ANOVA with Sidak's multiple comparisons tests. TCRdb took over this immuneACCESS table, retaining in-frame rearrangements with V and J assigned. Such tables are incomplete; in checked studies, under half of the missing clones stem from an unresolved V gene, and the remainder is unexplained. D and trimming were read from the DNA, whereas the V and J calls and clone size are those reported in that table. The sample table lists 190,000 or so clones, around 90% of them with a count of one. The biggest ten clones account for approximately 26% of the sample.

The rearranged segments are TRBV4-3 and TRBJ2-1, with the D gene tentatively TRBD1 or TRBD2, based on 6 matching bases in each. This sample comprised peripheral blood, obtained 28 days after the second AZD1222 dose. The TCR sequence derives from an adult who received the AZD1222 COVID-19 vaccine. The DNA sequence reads TGCGCCAGCAGCCAACGAGGGGGGACACGTCGGGGTGAGCAGTTCTTC. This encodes CASSQRGGTRRGEQFF.